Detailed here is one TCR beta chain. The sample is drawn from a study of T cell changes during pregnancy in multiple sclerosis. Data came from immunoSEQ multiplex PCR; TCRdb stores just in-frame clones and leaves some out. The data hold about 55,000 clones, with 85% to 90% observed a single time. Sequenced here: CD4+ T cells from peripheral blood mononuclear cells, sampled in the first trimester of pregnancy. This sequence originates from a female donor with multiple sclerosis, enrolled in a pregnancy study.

CDR3 loop: CASSQHDRGVFYNEQFF. CDR3 DNA sequence: TGTGCCAGCAGCCAACACGACAGGGGCGTATTCTACAATGAGCAGTTCTTC. V usage is TRBV14 and J usage is TRBJ2-1; TRBD1 matches 8 bases. Germline assignment: CDR1 SGHDN and CDR2 FVKESK. The CDR3 has 17 residues. V dropped 2 bases and J dropped 3; count of bases not matched to a gene: 9. Supplemented by reference TRBV14 and TRBJ2-1, the full variable domain reads EAGVTQFPSHSVIEKGQTVTLRCDPISGHDNLYWYRRVMGKEIKFLLHFVKESKQDESGMPNNRFLAERTGGTYSTLKVQPAELEDSGVYFCASSQHDRGVFYNEQFFGPGTRLTVL.